A selection of T cell receptor beta chains follows, all from one sample in a study of blood T cell repertoires in COVID-19. Sequencing used immunoSEQ multiplex PCR; TCRdb keeps in-frame clones, though not all of them. Counted here are roughly 160,000 clones, roughly 78% occurring once; the ten biggest clones make up more than 7%. Sequenced sample: peripheral blood. Receptors were obtained from a woman aged 60-70 years with COVID-19, enrolled during active disease. Both conserved end residues are part of each CDR3. The D gene is left open where the match is weak. Clone size appears in some rows only: once, few, many, or a class for an expanded clone.

d_call: TRBD1
v_call: TRBV19
clone_size: NA
j_call: TRBJ2-5
cdr3_aa: CASSGLDRGRPRETQYF
cdr3_nt: TGTGCCAGTAGTGGATTGGACAGGGGGCGCCCCCGGGAGACCCAGTACTTC

d_call: TRBD1
v_call: TRBV7-2
clone_size: once
j_call: TRBJ1-2
cdr3_aa: CASSPTGVAYGYTF
cdr3_nt: TGTGCCAGCAGCCCTACAGGGGTGGCCTATGGCTACACCTTC

d_call: TRBD1
v_call: TRBV29-1
clone_size: NA
j_call: TRBJ2-2
cdr3_aa: CSAGTGSGELFF
cdr3_nt: TGCAGCGCCGGGACAGGGTCCGGGGAGCTGTTTTTT

d_call: NA
v_call: TRBV19
clone_size: NA
j_call: TRBJ1-4
cdr3_aa: CASSLTATGEKLFF
cdr3_nt: TGTGCCAGTAGTCTGACCGCCACGGGTGAAAAACTGTTTTTT

d_call: NA
v_call: TRBV6-2/TRBV6-3
clone_size: NA
j_call: TRBJ1-1
cdr3_aa: CASSPGVMKEAFF
cdr3_nt: TGTGCCAGCAGTCCAGGGGTAATGAAGGAAGCTTTCTTT

d_call: NA
v_call: TRBV19
clone_size: NA
j_call: TRBJ1-1
cdr3_aa: CASSIRDSEAFF
cdr3_nt: TGTGCCAGTAGTATAAGGGACTCTGAAGCTTTCTTT

d_call: NA
v_call: TRBV4-1
clone_size: NA
j_call: TRBJ1-4
cdr3_aa: CASSQGRALRGGREKLFF
cdr3_nt: TGCGCCAGCAGCCAAGGGAGGGCCCTAAGAGGCGGGCGGGAAAAACTGTTTTTT

d_call: NA
v_call: TRBV19
clone_size: NA
j_call: TRBJ1-5
cdr3_aa: CASSVTTSRSQHF
cdr3_nt: TGTGCCAGTAGTGTTACAACGTCCCGATCCCAGCATTTT

d_call: TRBD2
v_call: TRBV5-4
clone_size: NA
j_call: TRBJ2-1
cdr3_aa: CASSLGSSGGGLKFF
cdr3_nt: TGTGCCAGCAGCTTGGGCTCCTCGGGGGGGGGTTTGAAGTTCTTC

d_call: NA
v_call: TRBV10-3
clone_size: NA
j_call: TRBJ2-3
cdr3_aa: CAISERQDSDTQYF
cdr3_nt: TGTGCCATCAGTGAGCGGCAGGATTCAGATACGCAGTATTTT

d_call: TRBD2
v_call: TRBV6-2/TRBV6-3
clone_size: many
j_call: TRBJ2-7
cdr3_aa: CASSDRSNLAGGIYEQYF
cdr3_nt: TGTGCCAGCAGCGACAGGTCAAACCTAGCGGGAGGGATCTACGAGCAGTACTTC

d_call: NA
v_call: TRBV5-6
clone_size: NA
j_call: TRBJ1-1
cdr3_aa: CASSLSQDKHAEAFF
cdr3_nt: TGTGCCAGCAGCTTGAGTCAGGATAAACACGCTGAAGCTTTCTTT

d_call: TRBD1
v_call: TRBV2
clone_size: NA
j_call: TRBJ1-6
cdr3_aa: CASSADRGGSPLHF
cdr3_nt: TGTGCCAGCAGTGCGGACAGGGGTGGTTCACCCCTCCACTTT

d_call: TRBD1
v_call: TRBV19
clone_size: once
j_call: TRBJ1-4
cdr3_aa: CASSQGGEKLFF
cdr3_nt: TGTGCCAGTAGTCAGGGGGGTGAAAAACTGTTTTTT

d_call: NA
v_call: TRBV18
clone_size: NA
j_call: TRBJ2-4
cdr3_aa: CASSPETGAKNIQYF
cdr3_nt: TGTGCCAGCTCACCGGAAACAGGGGCCAAAAACATTCAGTACTTC

d_call: NA
v_call: TRBV7-9
clone_size: NA
j_call: TRBJ2-3
cdr3_aa: CASSLGSGRTDTQYF
cdr3_nt: TGTGCCAGCAGCTTAGGGTCTGGGAGAACAGATACGCAGTATTTT

d_call: TRBD2
v_call: TRBV7-3
clone_size: NA
j_call: TRBJ2-3
cdr3_aa: CASSIEGRGGTDTQYF
cdr3_nt: TGTGCCAGCAGCATCGAAGGGCGGGGGGGCACAGATACGCAGTATTTT

d_call: TRBD2
v_call: TRBV5-1
clone_size: NA
j_call: TRBJ2-3
cdr3_aa: CASSLETSGVADTQYF
cdr3_nt: TGCGCCAGCAGCTTGGAGACTAGCGGGGTGGCGGACACGCAGTATTTT

d_call: NA
v_call: TRBV5-5
clone_size: few
j_call: TRBJ2-4
cdr3_aa: CASSRTGVQNIQYF
cdr3_nt: TGTGCCAGCAGCCGCACGGGGGTACAAAACATTCAGTACTTC

d_call: NA
v_call: TRBV5-1
clone_size: few
j_call: TRBJ1-6
cdr3_aa: CASSPGGGGSSPLHF
cdr3_nt: TGCGCCAGCAGCCCGGGAGGGGGAGGGTCATCACCCCTCCACTTT

d_call: TRBD2
v_call: TRBV7-8
clone_size: NA
j_call: TRBJ2-2
cdr3_aa: CASSQRDYNTGELFF
cdr3_nt: TGTGCCAGCAGCCAGAGGGACTACAACACCGGGGAGCTGTTTTTT

d_call: NA
v_call: TRBV19
clone_size: NA
j_call: TRBJ1-2
cdr3_aa: CASSVREYGYTF
cdr3_nt: TGTGCCAGTAGTGTCCGGGAGTATGGCTACACCTTC

d_call: NA
v_call: TRBV15
clone_size: NA
j_call: TRBJ1-5
cdr3_aa: CATSRDPGWGGNQPQHF
cdr3_nt: TGTGCCACCAGCAGAGATCCCGGCTGGGGCGGCAATCAGCCCCAGCATTTT

d_call: TRBD1
v_call: TRBV10-2
clone_size: NA
j_call: TRBJ1-5
cdr3_aa: CASSATGGVGFHQPQHF
cdr3_nt: TGCGCCAGCAGTGCAACAGGGGGCGTTGGCTTTCATCAGCCCCAGCATTTT

d_call: TRBD2
v_call: TRBV9
clone_size: NA
j_call: TRBJ2-2
cdr3_aa: CASSVASGGRNGELFF
cdr3_nt: TGTGCCAGCAGCGTAGCTAGCGGGGGACGGAACGGGGAGCTGTTTTTT

d_call: NA
v_call: TRBV6-5
clone_size: few
j_call: TRBJ2-1
cdr3_aa: CATLHSYNEQFF
cdr3_nt: TGTGCCACCCTTCATAGCTACAATGAGCAGTTCTTC

d_call: TRBD1
v_call: TRBV5-1
clone_size: NA
j_call: TRBJ2-2
cdr3_aa: CASSRGTGGGELFF
cdr3_nt: TGCGCCAGCAGCAGGGGGACAGGTGGAGGGGAGCTGTTTTTT

d_call: NA
v_call: TRBV6-4
clone_size: NA
j_call: TRBJ2-5
cdr3_aa: CASSDSCDRRRNRRETQYF
cdr3_nt: TGTGCCAGCAGTGACTCGTGCGACAGGCGCAGAAATAGGCGGGAGACCCAGTACTTC

d_call: TRBD2
v_call: TRBV27
clone_size: NA
j_call: TRBJ2-5
cdr3_aa: CASSLLSGGARRETQYF
cdr3_nt: TGTGCCAGCAGTTTATTGAGCGGGGGGGCCCGGAGAGAGACCCAGTACTTC

d_call: TRBD1
v_call: TRBV7-8
clone_size: NA
j_call: TRBJ2-1
cdr3_aa: CASSYSDRIKQFF
cdr3_nt: TGTGCCAGCAGCTACTCGGACAGGATCAAGCAGTTCTTC

d_call: TRBD1
v_call: TRBV3-1/TRBV3-2
clone_size: NA
j_call: TRBJ1-4
cdr3_aa: CASSRDSSNEKLFF
cdr3_nt: TGTGCCAGCAGTCGGGACAGTAGTAATGAAAAACTGTTTTTT

d_call: NA
v_call: TRBV28
clone_size: once
j_call: TRBJ2-1
cdr3_aa: CASSSSRFHNEQFF
cdr3_nt: TGTGCCAGCAGTTCATCGAGATTCCACAATGAGCAGTTCTTC

d_call: TRBD2
v_call: TRBV7-3
clone_size: NA
j_call: TRBJ2-5
cdr3_aa: CASSLWSSGRGETQYF
cdr3_nt: TGTGCCAGCAGCTTATGGTCTAGCGGGCGGGGAGAGACCCAGTACTTC

d_call: NA
v_call: TRBV18
clone_size: NA
j_call: TRBJ2-4
cdr3_aa: CASSPRTALKNIQYF
cdr3_nt: TGTGCCAGCTCACCGAGGACTGCACTTAAAAACATTCAGTACTTC

d_call: NA
v_call: TRBV18
clone_size: NA
j_call: TRBJ1-1
cdr3_aa: CASSSHRNTEAFF
cdr3_nt: TGTGCCAGCTCGTCTCACAGGAACACTGAAGCTTTCTTT

d_call: TRBD1
v_call: TRBV28
clone_size: NA
j_call: TRBJ2-3
cdr3_aa: CASSVSRTGTLTDTQYF
cdr3_nt: TGTGCCAGCAGTGTGTCCCGGACAGGGACTCTCACAGATACGCAGTATTTT

d_call: TRBD2
v_call: TRBV10-3
clone_size: NA
j_call: TRBJ2-6
cdr3_aa: CAISEGTSGSFGANVLTF
cdr3_nt: TGTGCCATCAGTGAGGGGACTAGCGGGAGCTTTGGGGCCAACGTCCTGACTTTC

d_call: NA
v_call: TRBV9
clone_size: NA
j_call: TRBJ2-3
cdr3_aa: CASSVGETATDTQYF
cdr3_nt: TGTGCCAGCAGCGTAGGGGAGACGGCCACAGATACGCAGTATTTT

d_call: NA
v_call: TRBV7-6
clone_size: once
j_call: TRBJ2-7
cdr3_aa: CASHVGGYEQYF
cdr3_nt: TGTGCCAGCCACGTCGGGGGCTACGAGCAGTACTTC

d_call: NA
v_call: TRBV5-6
clone_size: NA
j_call: TRBJ2-6
cdr3_aa: CASSLPGSGANVLTF
cdr3_nt: TGTGCCAGCAGCTTGCCCGGCTCTGGGGCCAACGTCCTGACTTTC

d_call: TRBD1
v_call: TRBV10-3
clone_size: NA
j_call: TRBJ2-4
cdr3_aa: CAISELGQGSGKNIQYF
cdr3_nt: TGTGCCATCAGTGAGTTGGGACAGGGTTCGGGCAAAAACATTCAGTACTTC